Following are 25 T cell receptor beta chains from one sample sequenced in a study of blood T cell repertoires in COVID-19. Sequencing was performed with immunoSEQ multiplex PCR; in TCRdb, only in-frame clones are kept and a portion is missing. The data hold about 300,000 clones, with about 85% observed a single time. The specimen sequenced was peripheral blood. Receptors originate from a young man with active or convalescent COVID-19.

The chain is built from TRBV5-1 and TRBJ2-3; 10 nucleotides agree with TRBD2. The J segment lost 0 bases and the V segment lost 1 base, leaving 5 bases of the junction unmatched. There are 17 residues in the CDR3. Germline assignment: CDR1 SGHRS and CDR2 YFSETQ. The CDR3 protein is CASSLSSGGSSTDTQYF. CDR3 DNA sequence: TGCGCCAGCAGCTTGTCTAGCGGGGGCTCGAGCACAGATACGCAGTATTTT.

In its sample, this clone was seen once. The junction does not match germline at one end; this may be a read error. The chain combines TRBV7-3 with TRBJ2-7; a possible D gene is TRBD2 (7 bases). In germline, CDR1 is SGHTA, CDR2 FQGTGA. The CDR3 spans 14 residues. DNA for the CDR3: TGTGCCAGCAGTTTAAACGGGGGGCCCTACGAGCAGTACTTC. As protein: CASSLNGGPYEQYF.

This rearrangement joins TRBV9 to TRBJ1-2; tentative D call: TRBD1 (5 bases). CDR1 and CDR2 (germline): SGDLS, YYNGEE. This CDR3 is built from 14 residues. The V and J ends lost 2 bases and 6 bases respectively, with 14 bases between them. In DNA form, the CDR3 reads TGTGCCAGCAGCGTCGGTAGGCGGGGGGATGGCTACACCTTC. Translating it yields CASSVGRRGDGYTF.

The V call is TRBV11-2, the J call TRBJ2-5, with a tentative D call TRBD2 (5 bases). The V gene's germline CDR1 is SGHAT and CDR2 FQNNGV. The V end lost 4 bases, the J end lost 1 base, and 10 bases lay between the germline ends. The CDR3 runs to 14 residues. CDR3 sequence: CASSSLAGQETQYF. Here the CDR3 DNA reads TGTGCCAGCAGCTCCCTGGCGGGCCAAGAGACCCAGTACTTC.

This clone has only one observation. This chain joins TRBV14 and TRBJ1-1; D remains unclear. The CDR3 is made up of 14 amino acids. Trimming removed 3 bases from V and 4 bases from J, with 12 bases in between. Germline CDR1 SGHDN, CDR2 FVKESK. CDR3 residues: CASSHPGSVTEAFF. DNA of the CDR3: TGTGCCAGCAGCCATCCGGGTTCGGTCACTGAAGCTTTCTTT.

The rearrangement uses TRBV3-1 (or the pseudogene TRBV3-2) and TRBJ2-1; D might be TRBD1 (5 bases). Germline V CDR1 and CDR2: LGHDT, YNNKEL (reference sequence). There are 11 residues in the CDR3. Trimming shortened V by 1 base and J by 10 bases, and 5 bases separated the two germline ends. CDR3 protein: CASSQGTEQFF. The CDR3 region has the DNA TGTGCCAGCAGCCAAGGGACAGAGCAGTTCTTC.

This clone appeared once. The genes are TRBV12-3 or TRBV12-4 and TRBJ1-2; TRBD1 agrees at 7 bases. The CDR3 consists of 13 residues. Germline trimming cut 4 bases from V and 3 bases from J; bases unmatched to any gene: 2. CDR3: CASSWDSHYGYTF. The CDR3 DNA sequence: TGTGCCAGCAGTTGGGACAGCCACTATGGCTACACCTTC.

The J gene is TRBJ2-1, the V gene TRBV10-2, with 8 bases fitting TRBD2. This CDR3 contains 15 residues. V lost 8 bases and J lost 8; bases outside the gene matches: 14. Germline-derived CDR1 and CDR2 are WSHSY and SAAADI. CDR3 DNA: TGCGCCAGCTTTACTTTCCGGGGGGGCCGGGATGAGCAGTTCTTC. Its protein is CASFTFRGGRDEQFF.

The rearrangement uses TRBV12-5 and TRBJ1-6; the match to TRBD1 covers 8 bases. The junction had 8 bases not matched to a gene; V was cut back by 4 bases and J by 9 bases. The germline CDR1 and CDR2 sequences are LGHNT and FRNRAP. The CDR3 spans 15 residues. CDR3 sequence: CASGSRRQGFSPLHF. The CDR3 coding sequence is TGTGCTAGTGGTTCCCGGAGACAGGGGTTTTCACCCCTCCACTTT.

In this sample, this clone turned up a few times. The CDR3 coding sequence is TGTGCCAGCAGCTTAGGGCAGACTTTACTAGCCAAAAACATTCAGTACTTC. Its protein product is CASSLGQTLLAKNIQYF. V usage is TRBV7-2 and J usage is TRBJ2-4; D unresolved. Trimming removed 1 base from V and 0 bases from J, with 13 bases in between. The CDR3 spans 17 residues. The germline CDR1 and CDR2 sequences are SGHTA and FQGNSA.

The rearrangement links TRBV19 to TRBJ1-1; the D gene is possibly TRBD1 (5 bases). This CDR3 region has 14 residues. V shed 6 bases and J shed 2 bases, with 13 bases lying between them. The germline V gene has CDR1 LNHDA and CDR2 SQIVND (reference sequence). CDR3 protein: CASRRGDANTEAFF. DNA for the CDR3: TGTGCCAGTAGACGGGGGGATGCCAACACTGAAGCTTTCTTT.

In its sample, this clone was seen a few times. The genes are TRBV7-9 and TRBJ2-3; D not resolved. Trimming removed 1 base at V and 4 bases at J, with 12 bases between. The CDR3 covers 15 residues. Germline CDR1 SEHNR, CDR2 FQNEAQ (reference sequence). CDR3 in amino acids: CASSLVVHPADTQYF. The DNA of the CDR3 is TGTGCCAGCAGCTTAGTAGTCCATCCGGCAGATACGCAGTATTTT.

This rearrangement joins TRBV7-2 to TRBJ2-6; the match to TRBD1 covers 7 bases. V was clipped by 5 bases and J by 0 bases; unmatched bases: 10. Germline values: CDR1 SGHTA, CDR2 FQGNSA. The CDR3 spans 18 residues. CDR3 protein: CASSPRTGAYSGANVLTF. The CDR3 DNA sequence: TGTGCCAGCAGCCCTCGGACAGGCGCCTACTCTGGGGCCAACGTCCTGACTTTC.

The gene calls are TRBV10-3 and TRBJ2-7; 7 positions match TRBD1. The trim removed 6 bases at V and 4 bases at J, leaving 6 bases unmatched. Germline V CDR1 and CDR2: ENHRY, SYGVKD. The CDR3 consists of 13 residues. CDR3: CAISGTDTYEQYF. CDR3 DNA sequence: TGTGCCATCAGCGGGACAGACACTTACGAGCAGTACTTC.

This chain connects TRBV2 to TRBJ1-1; no clear D. The CDR3 length is 13 residues. Per germline, CDR1 SNHLY and CDR2 FYNNEI. Deletions cut 6 bases from V and 1 base from J, with 9 bases between. CDR3 amino acids: CASSAYRNTEAFF. CDR3 nucleotide sequence: TGTGCCAGCAGCGCTTACAGGAACACTGAAGCTTTCTTT.

The chain employs TRBV4-1 and TRBJ1-5; D uncertain. Trimming removed 1 base at V and 7 bases at J, with 11 bases between. The germline V gene has CDR1 MGHRA and CDR2 YSYEKL. This CDR3 region has 14 residues. Written as DNA, the CDR3 is TGCGCCAGCAGCCAAGTTTGGGAGGGACAGCCCCAGCATTTT. It codes for CASSQVWEGQPQHF.

The chain combines TRBV28 with TRBJ1-6, with no clear D. The germline V gene encodes CDR1 MDHEN and CDR2 SYDVKM. V lost 5 bases and J 8 bases, leaving 16 bases between the germline ends. CDR3 length: 15 residues. CDR3 in DNA: TGTGCCAGCAGTCTCCTCGACCACGGGGATTCACCCCTCCACTTT. This sequence encodes CASSLLDHGDSPLHF.

This chain connects TRBV9 to TRBJ1-1; D is perhaps TRBD1 (6 bases). The CDR3 is 15 residues long. The germline CDR1 and CDR2 sequences are SGDLS and YYNGEE. The V end was cut by 4 bases, the J end by 0 bases, with 13 bases between. CDR3 loop: CASSTTDRVNTEAFF. The CDR3 bases are TGTGCCAGCAGCACAACGGACAGAGTGAACACTGAAGCTTTCTTT.

This chain links TRBV28 with TRBJ1-2, with 7 positions matching TRBD1. The CDR3 is 14 amino acids. Trimming removed 2 bases from V and 3 bases from J; junction bases left unmatched: 3. In germline, CDR1 is MDHEN, CDR2 SYDVKM. The CDR3 region has the DNA TGTGCCAGCAGTTTAGAGGGGGCGTACTATGGCTACACCTTC. Its protein product is CASSLEGAYYGYTF.

This chain links TRBV5-5 with TRBJ1-6; a possible D gene is TRBD1 (5 bases). Germline V gene lookup returns CDR1 SGHKS and CDR2 YYEKEE (reference sequence). The CDR3 consists of 17 residues. Trimming cost V 4 bases and J 4 bases, with 18 bases left between them. The CDR3 spells CASSRLEAGGYNSPLHF. The CDR3 coding sequence is TGTGCCAGCAGCCGACTGGAGGCCGGGGGATATAATTCACCCCTCCACTTT.

The rearrangement joins TRBV10-2 to TRBJ2-7; D is perhaps TRBD2 (6 bases). The germline V gene has CDR1 WSHSY and CDR2 SAAADI. This CDR3 region has 14 residues. V lost 6 bases, J lost 2 bases, and 14 bases lay in between. The CDR3 region is CASRRDLATYEQYF. The DNA of the CDR3 is TGCGCCAGCAGAAGGGACTTAGCTACCTACGAGCAGTACTTC.

This clone was detected only a few times. One junction end disagrees with the germline gene, perhaps due to a read error. The V and J genes are TRBV5-4 and TRBJ1-3, with 8 bases identical to TRBD1. CDR1 SGHNT and CDR2 YYREEE come from the germline V gene (reference sequence). This CDR3 has 14 residues. The CDR3 DNA reads as TGTGCCTGCAGCCAGGGGGCGACAGGAAACACCATATATTTT. Residues: CACSQGATGNTIYF.

The gene calls are TRBV3-1 (or the pseudogene TRBV3-2) and TRBJ2-1, with 7 bases that match TRBD2. The CDR3 runs 14 residues. Germline V gene lookup returns CDR1 LGHDT and CDR2 YNNKEL (reference sequence). The junction had 3 bases not matched to a gene; V was cut back by 3 bases and J by 4 bases. The CDR3 protein is CASSQGGLYNEQFF. In DNA form, the CDR3 reads TGTGCCAGCAGCCAGGGGGGACTATACAATGAGCAGTTCTTC.

V is TRBV28 and J is TRBJ1-2; TRBD1 matches at 7 bases. CDR1 is MDHEN, CDR2 SYDVKM, per germline. CDR3 size: 14 residues. V lost 5 bases to trimming and J lost 4 bases; unmatched junction nucleotides: 7. CDR3 sequence: CASSLSGTAYGYTF. The CDR3 bases are TGTGCCAGCAGTCTGTCCGGGACAGCCTATGGCTACACCTTC.

The rearrangement joins TRBV6-4 to TRBJ1-1; 11 positions match TRBD1. The CDR3 has 17 residues. Germline V gene data show CDR1 as MRHNA and CDR2 as SNTAGT. V lost 4 bases to trimming and J lost 4 bases; unmatched junction nucleotides: 11. The CDR3 spells CASSAPKGQGASTEAFF. In nucleotides, the CDR3 is TGTGCCAGCAGTGCCCCCAAAGGACAGGGGGCTTCCACTGAAGCTTTCTTT.